This record looks at one T cell receptor beta chain sequence and its context. Sequencing libraries for TCR beta were prepared with iRepertoire HTBI primers and Arm-PCR of CDR3 regions. Original handling: Samples jointly harbored about 65 TRBV and more than eleven TRBJ segments. TCRdb reprocessed the multiplex PCR reads with MiXCR, giving one entry per CDR3 protein. TCRdb assigned the V and J calls; the authors' analysis was not used. The sample yields 700,000 or so distinct CDR3 sequences, approximately 31% seen once. Trimming took 10 bases from V and 4 from J; bases not matched to a gene: 6. The CDR3 sequence is 12 residues long. Germline CDR1 MNHNS, CDR2 SASEGT. Time point indicated: persistent/refractory GD, antithyroid drugs over 5 years with positive TRAb. RNA extracted from PBMCs served as the sequencing template. The sample belongs to a study of regulatory T cells in long-lasting Graves disease.

The starting material was peripheral blood mononuclear cells (PBMCs), obtained when the disease was refractory, from a patient treated with antithyroid drugs. This TCR was recovered from a female donor with Graves disease. The chain uses TRBV6-1 and TRBJ2-7; 8 nucleotides agree with TRBD1. In DNA, the CDR3 is TGTGCCACCGGGACAGGTGCATACGAGCAGTACTTC. Protein product: CATGTGAYEQYF.